The clone carrying this TCR beta chain was counted once. Its antigen is unidentified. The entry originates in a study of T cell responses to AZD1222 COVID-19 vaccine. As for the study in general: Timing groups of about 4 and about 12 weeks for second doses were pooled.

The data were produced by immunoSEQ multiplex PCR, yet TCRdb's version contains in-frame clones alone and is incomplete. The sample lists 56,000 or so clones, roughly 88% occurring once. Study-wide points: It should be noted that donors were predominantly white British and more often female, and clonal diversity was possibly underestimated.

Germline CDR1 reads ENHRY; CDR2 reads SYGVKD. V gave up 3 bases and J gave up 3 bases; unmatched junction bases: 5. The CDR3 runs 15 residues. This clonotype was sampled from an adult in good health. The V gene is TRBV10-3, the J gene TRBJ1-2; TRBD1 matches 9 bases. Sequenced material: peripheral blood, taken on day 0 of AZD1222 vaccination. The CDR3 region has the DNA TGTGCCATCAGTGACCCGACAGGGGGGGACTATGGCTACACCTTC. The encoded protein is CAISDPTGGDYGYTF.